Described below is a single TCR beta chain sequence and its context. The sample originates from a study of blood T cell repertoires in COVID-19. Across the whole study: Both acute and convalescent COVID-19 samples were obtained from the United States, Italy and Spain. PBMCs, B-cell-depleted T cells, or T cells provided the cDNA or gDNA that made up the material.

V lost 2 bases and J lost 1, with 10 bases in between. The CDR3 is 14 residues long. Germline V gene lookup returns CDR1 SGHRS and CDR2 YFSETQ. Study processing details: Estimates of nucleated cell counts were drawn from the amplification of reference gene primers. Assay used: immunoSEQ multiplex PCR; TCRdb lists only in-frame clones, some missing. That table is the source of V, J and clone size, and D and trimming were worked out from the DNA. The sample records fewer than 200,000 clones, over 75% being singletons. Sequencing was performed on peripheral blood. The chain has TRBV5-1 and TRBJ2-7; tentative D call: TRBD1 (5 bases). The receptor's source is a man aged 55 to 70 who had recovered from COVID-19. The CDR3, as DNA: TGCGCCAGCAGCTTTGGGGCAGCTTCCTACGAGCAGTACTTC. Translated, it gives CASSFGAASYEQYF.